This T cell receptor (beta chain) was profiled in a study of shared clonotypes between healthy human individuals. The CDR3 consists of 16 residues. Germline V gives CDR1 SGHAT, CDR2 FQDESV (reference sequence). Trimming removed 2 bases at V and 1 base at J, with 13 bases between. Methods used by the authors: ImmunoSEQ junction-only sequences lacked quality scores, so their filtering differed. Data came from immunoSEQ multiplex PCR; TCRdb stores just in-frame clones and leaves some out. That table supplies the V and J calls and clone size; D and trimming were determined from the DNA. Among over a million clones listed, roughly 97% were seen once.

The receptor's source is a man younger than 45 in good health. Sequenced sample: naive CD4+ T cells sorted from blood. Subset reported: CD45RA+ positively selected. V usage is TRBV11-1 and J usage is TRBJ2-3; D may match TRBD1 or TRBD2 (5 bases each). CDR3 in amino acids: CASSLLLVGGTDTQYF. The CDR3 DNA is TGTGCCAGCAGCTTATTGCTAGTGGGGGGCACAGATACGCAGTATTTT.